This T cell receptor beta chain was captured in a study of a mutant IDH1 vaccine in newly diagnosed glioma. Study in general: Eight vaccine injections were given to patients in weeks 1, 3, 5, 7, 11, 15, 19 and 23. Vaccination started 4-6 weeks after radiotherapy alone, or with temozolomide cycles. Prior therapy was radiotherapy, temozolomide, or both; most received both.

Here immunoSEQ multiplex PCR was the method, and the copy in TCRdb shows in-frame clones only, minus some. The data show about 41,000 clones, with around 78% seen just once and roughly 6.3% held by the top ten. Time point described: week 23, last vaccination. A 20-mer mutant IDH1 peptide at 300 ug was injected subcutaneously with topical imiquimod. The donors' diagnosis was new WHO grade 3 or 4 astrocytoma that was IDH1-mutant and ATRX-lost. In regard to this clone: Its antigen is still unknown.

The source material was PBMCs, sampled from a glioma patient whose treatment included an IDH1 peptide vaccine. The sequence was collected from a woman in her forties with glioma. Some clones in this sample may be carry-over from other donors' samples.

The CDR3 sequence is CASSLVGLGDEKLFF. The CDR3 nucleotides read TGCGCCAGCAGCTTGGTGGGCCTGGGGGATGAAAAACTGTTTTTT. This rearrangement joins TRBV5-1 to TRBJ1-4; perhaps TRBD1 as D (5 bases). Germline V gene sequence: CDR1 SGHRS, CDR2 YFSETQ. This CDR3 contains 15 residues. The V and J ends lost 0 bases and 6 bases respectively, with 12 bases between them.